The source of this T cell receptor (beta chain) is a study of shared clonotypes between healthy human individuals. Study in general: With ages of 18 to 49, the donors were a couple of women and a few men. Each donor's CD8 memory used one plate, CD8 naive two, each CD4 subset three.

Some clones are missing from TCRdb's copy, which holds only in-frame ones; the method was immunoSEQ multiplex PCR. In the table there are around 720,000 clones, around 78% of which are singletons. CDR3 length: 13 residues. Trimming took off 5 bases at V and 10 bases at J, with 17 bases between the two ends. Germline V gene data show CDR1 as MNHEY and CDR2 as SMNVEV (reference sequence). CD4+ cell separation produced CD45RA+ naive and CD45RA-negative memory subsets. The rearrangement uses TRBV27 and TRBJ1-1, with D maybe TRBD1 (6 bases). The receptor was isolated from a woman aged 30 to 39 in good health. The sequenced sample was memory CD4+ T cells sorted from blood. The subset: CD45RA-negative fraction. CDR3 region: CASSPSTGSGAFF. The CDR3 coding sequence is TGTGCCAGCAGTCCGTCGACAGGTTCAGGAGCTTTCTTT.